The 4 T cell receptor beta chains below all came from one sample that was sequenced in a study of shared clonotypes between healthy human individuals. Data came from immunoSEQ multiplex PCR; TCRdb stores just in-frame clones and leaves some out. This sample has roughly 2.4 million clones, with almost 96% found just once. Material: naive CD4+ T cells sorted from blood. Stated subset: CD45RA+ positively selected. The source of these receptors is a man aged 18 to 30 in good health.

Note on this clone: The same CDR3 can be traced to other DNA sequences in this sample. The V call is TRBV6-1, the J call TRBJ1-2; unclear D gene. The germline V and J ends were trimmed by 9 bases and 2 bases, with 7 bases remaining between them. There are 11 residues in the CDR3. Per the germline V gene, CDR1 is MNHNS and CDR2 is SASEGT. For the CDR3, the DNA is TGTGCCAGTGGAGCAAACTATGGCTACACCTTC. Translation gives CASGANYGYTF.

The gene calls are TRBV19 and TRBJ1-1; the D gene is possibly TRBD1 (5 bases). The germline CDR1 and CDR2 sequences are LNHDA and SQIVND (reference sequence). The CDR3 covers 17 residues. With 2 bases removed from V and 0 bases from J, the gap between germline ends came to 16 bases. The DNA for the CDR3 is TGTGCCAGTAGTATAAGGGCGGGACTAGCCGTGAACACTGAAGCTTTCTTT. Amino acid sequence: CASSIRAGLAVNTEAFF.

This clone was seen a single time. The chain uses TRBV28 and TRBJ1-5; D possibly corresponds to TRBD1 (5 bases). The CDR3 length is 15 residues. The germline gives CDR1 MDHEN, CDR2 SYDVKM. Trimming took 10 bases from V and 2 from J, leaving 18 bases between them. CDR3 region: CATLGQGGGNQPQHF. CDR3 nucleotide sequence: TGTGCCACCCTTGGGCAGGGTGGGGGCAATCAGCCCCAGCATTTT.

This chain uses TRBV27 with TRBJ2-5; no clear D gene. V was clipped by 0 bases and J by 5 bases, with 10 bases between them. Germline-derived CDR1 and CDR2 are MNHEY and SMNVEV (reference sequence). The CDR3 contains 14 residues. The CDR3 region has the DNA TGTGCCAGCAGTTTATCCTCACTTGGGGAGACCCAGTACTTC. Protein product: CASSLSSLGETQYF.